A selection of T cell receptor beta chains follows, all from one sample in a study of T cell responses to AZD1222 COVID-19 vaccine. The table came from immunoSEQ multiplex PCR; TCRdb's copy has only in-frame clones and leaves some out. The sample has tens of thousands of clones; around 88% are singletons. The material sequenced was peripheral blood, taken on day 0 of AZD1222 vaccination. These receptors all stem from an adult in good health. Each CDR3 is given with its conserved first and last residue. Each record gives: CDR3 DNA, CDR3 protein, V gene, D gene, J gene, clone size. D genes are given only for firm matches. Clone size is shown for a subset of rows, as once, few, many or a class of expanded clone.

TGTGCCAGCAACGACGAGCCGGGACTAGCGCACAATGAGCAGTTCTTC,CASNDEPGLAHNEQFF,TRBV9,TRBD2,TRBJ2-1,-
TGTGCCAGCAGTCAAGCGATTCAGCCCCAGCATTTT,CASSQAIQPQHF,TRBV12-3/TRBV12-4,-,TRBJ1-5,-
TGTGCCAGCAGCTTAGGTTCCATTCCCCCCAATGAGCAGTTCTTC,CASSLGSIPPNEQFF,TRBV7-2,-,TRBJ2-1,-
TGTGCCAGCTCACCAGGAAGTGATTCACCCCTCCACTTT,CASSPGSDSPLHF,TRBV18,-,TRBJ1-6,few
TGTGCCAGCAGTTTATTGCAGGGGTGGAACTATGGCTACACCTTC,CASSLLQGWNYGYTF,TRBV28,-,TRBJ1-2,-
TGTGCCAGCAGCTTAGGCACCTTAGGGGGCTGGGAAGGCTACACCTTC,CASSLGTLGGWEGYTF,TRBV7-8,TRBD1,TRBJ1-2,-
TGTGCCACCAGCAGAGAAGAGAGCTGGGATGAAAAACTGTTTTTT,CATSREESWDEKLFF,TRBV15,-,TRBJ1-4,-
TGTGCCAGCCGGAGACCTGGGGCCAACGTCCTGACTTTC,CASRRPGANVLTF,TRBV6-5,-,TRBJ2-6,-
TGCGCCAGCATGCAGGGGCCTGGAAACACCATATATTTT,CASMQGPGNTIYF,TRBV10-1,-,TRBJ1-3,-
TGTGCCAGCTCAAATCCGGGGGGGCGGAAAGATACGCAGTATTTT,CASSNPGGRKDTQYF,TRBV5-4,TRBD2,TRBJ2-3,-
TGTGCCAGCAAGGAACAGGGTACCGGTGGCTACACCTTC,CASKEQGTGGYTF,TRBV6-4,-,TRBJ1-2,-
TGTGCCAGCCAGGAGGGATGGCTAGCGGGGGGGCAAGAGACCCAGTACTTC,CASQEGWLAGGQETQYF,TRBV2,TRBD2,TRBJ2-5,-
TGTGCCAGTACCAATGAGGGGCTTCTTGAAGCTTTCTTT,CASTNEGLLEAFF,TRBV19,-,TRBJ1-1,-
TGTGCCAGCAGCCCATCCGGGACTAGCGGGGTGGATACGCAGTATTTT,CASSPSGTSGVDTQYF,TRBV14,TRBD2,TRBJ2-3,-
TGTGCCAGCAGCCATCCCCGAGACTCTAACACCGGGGAGCTGTTTTTT,CASSHPRDSNTGELFF,TRBV4-2,-,TRBJ2-2,-
TGTGCCAGCAGCTTCGGGACAGGGGAAACTGAAGCTTTCTTT,CASSFGTGETEAFF,TRBV9,TRBD1,TRBJ1-1,-
TGTGCCAGCAGCTGGGAGTATGGCTACACCTTC,CASSWEYGYTF,TRBV5-6,-,TRBJ1-2,-
TGTGCCAGCAGCTTAGCGCTGGGGGCGCTGGGCAATCAGCCCCAGCATTTT,CASSLALGALGNQPQHF,TRBV7-6,-,TRBJ1-5,-
TGTGCCAGCGGGACTTACACCTACGAGCAGTACTTC,CASGTYTYEQYF,TRBV7-2,-,TRBJ2-7,-
TGCGCCAGCAGTCCGCTAGCCGGAAATCAGGAGCAGTTCTTC,CASSPLAGNQEQFF,TRBV10-2,-,TRBJ2-1,-
TGTGCCAGCAGTTACGCTCGGGGGGGGACCACTGAAGCTTTCTTT,CASSYARGGTTEAFF,TRBV6-5,-,TRBJ1-1,-
TGTGCCAGCAGCTTGGAGGGCAGCGGGCATGAGCAGTTCTTC,CASSLEGSGHEQFF,TRBV5-6,-,TRBJ2-1,medium-sized
TGTGCCAGCAGTACAACTTCAGCGGGAGGGCCAAACGAGCAGTACTTC,CASSTTSAGGPNEQYF,TRBV6-2/TRBV6-3,TRBD2,TRBJ2-7,-
TGCGCCACCGCGACAAGACTGAACACCGGGGAGCTGTTTTTT,CATATRLNTGELFF,TRBV5-1,-,TRBJ2-2,once
TGTGCCAGCAGCACCCCAGGTGAAGCTTTCTTT,CASSTPGEAFF,TRBV7-9,-,TRBJ1-1,-